What follows are 25 T cell receptor beta chains derived from one specimen sequenced in a study of cytomegalovirus exposure and HLA in healthy donors. This PCR relied on a set of 60 Vbeta primers and 13 Jbeta primers. The repertoire was sequenced with immunoSEQ multiplex PCR; TCRdb's copy has only in-frame clones and lacks some. The listing records tens of thousands of clones. Source material: PBMCs. The receptors stem from a man aged 40-55 years in good health and CMV-seronegative.

The chain employs TRBV5-1 and TRBJ2-5, with 7 bases fitting TRBD2. The last part of the DNA fits TRBJ2-7 better; the J call may be wrong. Per germline, CDR1 SGHRS and CDR2 YFSETQ. This CDR3 region has 14 residues. CDR3 in DNA: TGCGCCAGCAGCCGCGGGGGATCCTCCTACGAGCAGTACTTC. It codes for CASSRGGSSYEQYF.

The rearrangement uses TRBV5-1 and TRBJ2-3; 8 bases line up with TRBD1. Germline V gene data show CDR1 as SGHRS and CDR2 as YFSETQ. With 4 bases clipped from V and 3 bases from J, the junction kept 7 bases outside the gene matches. The CDR3 length is 15 residues. The CDR3 protein is CASSLRQGSTDTQYF. In DNA, the CDR3 is TGCGCCAGCAGCCTACGACAGGGGTCGACAGATACGCAGTATTTT.

The CDR3 bases are TGTGCCAGCAGTGAAGGGACTAGGGAGTACTTC. Protein sequence: CASSEGTREYF. The rearrangement links TRBV2 to TRBJ2-5; 7 bases are a match to TRBD2. After removal of 1 base from V and 12 bases from J, the junction contained 2 bases not matched to a gene. The CDR3 totals 11 residues. Germline V gene sequence: CDR1 SNHLY, CDR2 FYNNEI.

V gene TRBV7-8 combines with J gene TRBJ1-1; perhaps TRBD1 as D (6 bases). The CDR3 spans 15 residues. Germline lookup yields CDR1 SGHVS and CDR2 FQNEAQ. Trimming took 3 bases from V and 2 from J, leaving 13 bases between them. The CDR3 bases are TGTGCCAGCAGCTTTCTGACAGGAATAAACACTGAAGCTTTCTTT. Its translation: CASSFLTGINTEAFF.

The chain carries TRBV9 and TRBJ2-2; D ambiguous. Trimming stripped 4 bases from V and 3 bases from J, with 4 bases between. CDR1 SGDLS and CDR2 YYNGEE come from the germline V gene. The CDR3 contains 12 residues. For the CDR3, the DNA is TGTGCCAGCAGCCCAGACACCGGGGAGCTGTTTTTT. Translating gives CASSPDTGELFF.

The V gene is TRBV9, the J gene TRBJ2-7, with D maybe TRBD1 (8 bases). Germline V gene data show CDR1 as SGDLS and CDR2 as YYNGEE. The germline V and J ends were trimmed by 4 bases and 4 bases, with 15 bases remaining between them. The CDR3 spans 14 residues. The CDR3 sequence is CASSPGQGGYEQYF. The CDR3 coding sequence is TGTGCCAGCAGCCCAGGACAGGGAGGGTACGAGCAGTACTTC.

The rearrangement links TRBV15 to TRBJ2-7; 7 bases align to TRBD1. J gave up 3 bases and V 1 base, and 9 bases lay outside the gene matches. This CDR3 region has 16 residues. Germline CDR1 reads LNHNV; CDR2 reads YYDKDF (reference sequence). CDR3: CATSRASGQGVYEQYF. The CDR3 DNA reads as TGTGCCACCAGCAGAGCAAGTGGGCAGGGGGTCTACGAGCAGTACTTC. Looking up the rest from reference TRBV15 and TRBJ2-7 gives the full variable domain: DAMVIQNPRYQVTQFGKPVTLSCSQTLNHNVMYWYQQKSSQAPKLLFHYYDKDFNNEADTPDNFQSRRPNTSFCFLDIRSPGLGDTAMYLCATSRASGQGVYEQYFGPGTRLTVT.

The chain joins TRBV10-3 to TRBJ1-4; 9 nucleotides align to TRBD1. V lost 3 bases to trimming and J lost 8 bases; unmatched junction nucleotides: 7. The CDR3 runs to 15 residues. Germline V lookup: CDR1 ENHRY, CDR2 SYGVKD. CDR3: CAISDGTGKAEKLFF. Here the CDR3 DNA reads TGTGCCATCAGTGATGGGACAGGGAAGGCAGAAAAACTGTTTTTT.

The V call is TRBV30, the J call TRBJ1-5, with TRBD1 matching over 7 bases. The CDR3 loop spans 18 amino acids. CDR1 is GTSNPN, CDR2 SVGIG, per germline (reference sequence). The trim removed 3 bases at V and 0 bases at J, leaving 14 bases unmatched. CDR3 protein: CAWSRGQAPSYSNQPQHF. The CDR3 region has the DNA TGTGCCTGGAGCCGAGGACAGGCTCCTTCTTATAGCAATCAGCCCCAGCATTTT. Full variable domain (rest looked up from reference TRBV30 and TRBJ1-5): SQTIHQWPATLVQPVGSPLSLECTVEGTSNPNLYWYRQAAGRGLQLLFYSVGIGQISSEVPQNLSASRPQDRQFILSSKKLLLSDSGFYLCAWSRGQAPSYSNQPQHFGDGTRLSIL.

The rearrangement links TRBV2 to TRBJ2-1, with 7 bases matching TRBD1. V dropped 6 bases and J dropped 8; count of bases not matched to a gene: 13. CDR3 length equals 15 residues. Germline V gene lookup returns CDR1 SNHLY and CDR2 FYNNEI. The CDR3 nucleotides read TGTGCCAGCAGGGGACAGTCGAGGATCTCAGATGAGCAGTTCTTC. This codes for CASRGQSRISDEQFF.

The CDR3 DNA reads as TGTGCCAGCAGCTTGGCTGCGGGGGGGCCGGCAGATACGCAGTATTTT. This encodes CASSLAAGGPADTQYF. The chain has TRBV5-6 and TRBJ2-3; 9 positions match TRBD2. This CDR3 has 16 residues. Germline CDR1 reads SGHDT; CDR2 reads YYEEEE. V was clipped by 0 bases and J by 4 bases; unmatched bases: 6.

The chain has TRBV7-2 and TRBJ2-5, with a possible D match to TRBD2 (5 bases). The CDR3 covers 13 residues. The germline V gene encodes CDR1 SGHTA and CDR2 FQGNSA. V lost 5 bases and J lost 9, with 16 bases in between. CDR3 in amino acids: CASSTDPVEAQYF. In nucleotides, the CDR3 is TGTGCCAGCAGCACAGACCCGGTGGAGGCCCAGTACTTC.

J is TRBJ2-7 and V is TRBV6-5; weak D call: TRBD1 (5 bases). Germline CDR1 and CDR2: MNHEY and SVGAGI. The CDR3 sequence is 13 residues long. V was shortened by 5 bases and J by 2 bases, with 10 bases between the two germline ends. CDR3: CASSPPGTYEQYF. DNA of the CDR3: TGTGCCAGCAGTCCTCCAGGGACCTACGAGCAGTACTTC.

The chain has TRBV14 and TRBJ2-6; possible D gene TRBD1, 6 bases. CDR3 size: 17 residues. Germline V CDR1 and CDR2: SGHDN, FVKESK. The V and J ends lost 0 bases and 4 bases respectively, with 13 bases between them. The CDR3 DNA reads TGTGCCAGCAGCCAAGACAGGGGTCTTCCCGGGGCCAACGTCCTGACTTTC. Its protein product is CASSQDRGLPGANVLTF.

The CDR3 bases are TGCGCCAGCAGCTTCGGCCCGACGGGGAAGACAGAGACCCAGTACTTC. Translation gives CASSFGPTGKTETQYF. The rearrangement uses TRBV5-1 and TRBJ2-5, with a weak D call TRBD2 (5 bases). Germline V CDR1 and CDR2: SGHRS, YFSETQ. V was shortened by 2 bases and J by 4 bases, with 18 bases between the two germline ends. This CDR3 is built from 16 residues. Combining the CDR3 with reference TRBV5-1 and TRBJ2-5 gives the whole variable domain KAGVTQTPRYLIKTRGQQVTLSCSPISGHRSVSWYQQTPGQGLQFLFEYFSETQRNKGNFPGRFSGRQFSNSRSEMNVSTLELGDSALYLCASSFGPTGKTETQYFGPGTRLLVL.

The V call is TRBV28, the J call TRBJ2-3, with 9 nucleotides matching TRBD2. The CDR3 contains 15 residues. V gave up 8 bases and J gave up 2 bases; unmatched junction bases: 8. CDR1 MDHEN and CDR2 SYDVKM come from the germline V gene. This chain's CDR3 is CASFERGAPTDTQYF. The DNA for the CDR3 is TGTGCCAGCTTTGAGCGGGGGGCCCCCACAGATACGCAGTATTTT.

J is TRBJ1-6 and V is TRBV1; TRBD1 reflects the table's D call only, with no check against the DNA. TRBV1 is a recognized pseudogene. The CDR3 runs to 18 residues. CDR3 in amino acids: CTSSQGLRMGHSITPLHF. The CDR3 coding sequence is TGCACCAGCAGCCAGGGTTTAAGAATGGGACACTCGATAACACCCCTCCACTTT.

The chain carries TRBV6-9 and TRBJ1-6, with D maybe TRBD1 (6 bases). Germline-derived CDR1 and CDR2 are MNHGY and SVAAGI. Trimming left V 8 bases short and J 9 bases short, with 17 bases between. The CDR3 is 14 residues long. CDR3 in amino acids: CASLLRGVPSPLHF. The CDR3 nucleotides are TGTGCCAGCCTACTCAGGGGCGTCCCTTCACCCCTCCACTTT.

CDR3 sequence (DNA): TGTGCCAGCTCACCACCGAGGACAGGATCCCTTCCCGGGGAGCTGTTTTTT. It translates to CASSPPRTGSLPGELFF. The chain combines TRBV18 with TRBJ2-2; 7 bases agree with TRBD1. The trim removed 0 bases at V and 6 bases at J, leaving 10 bases unmatched. Per the germline V gene, CDR1 is KGHSH and CDR2 is LQKENI. The CDR3 runs 17 residues.

This sequence joins TRBV7-8 and TRBJ2-7; 8 nucleotides agree with TRBD2. This CDR3 contains 16 residues. CDR1 and CDR2 from the germline V gene are SGHVS and FQNEAQ. V lost 2 bases and J lost 6; bases outside the gene matches: 12. In DNA form, the CDR3 reads TGTGCCAGCAGCTTAAACGGACAAGGACTAGCAAGCGAGCAGTACTTC. Encoded protein: CASSLNGQGLASEQYF.

CDR3 bases: TGCGCCAGCAGCTTTCTCCCGGGACAGGGGAATCAGCCCCAGCATTTT. Translated, it gives CASSFLPGQGNQPQHF. The J gene is TRBJ1-5, the V gene TRBV5-1, with 10 positions matching TRBD1. The CDR3 is 16 amino acids. The V gene end was trimmed by 2 bases and the J gene end by 4 bases; junction bases not matched to a gene: 6. The V gene's germline CDR1 is SGHRS and CDR2 YFSETQ.

This chain joins TRBV30 and TRBJ2-5; 11 nucleotides align to TRBD1. Near its end, the DNA agrees better with TRBJ2-7, so the J call may be wrong. This CDR3 is 13 amino acids long. Germline CDR1 GTSNPN, CDR2 SVGIG (reference sequence). The CDR3 loop is CACRGQGGYEQYF. The CDR3 nucleotides read TGTGCCTGTAGGGGACAGGGGGGCTACGAGCAGTACTTC.

This chain links TRBV12-5 with TRBJ2-7, with TRBD1 matching 9 bases. The V and J ends lost 3 bases and 4 bases, in that order; junction bases with no gene match: 10. Germline CDR1 is LGHNT and CDR2 is FRNRAP. The CDR3 has 16 residues. CDR3 DNA sequence: TGTGCTAGTGGTTTTCTAGACAGGGGGTGGCGGTACGAGCAGTACTTC. Residues: CASGFLDRGWRYEQYF. The full variable domain, rest sourced from reference TRBV12-5 and TRBJ2-7, is DARVTQTPRHKVTEMGQEVTMRCQPILGHNTVFWYRQTMMQGLELLAYFRNRAPLDDSGMPKDRFSAEMPDATLATLKIQPSEPRDSAVYFCASGFLDRGWRYEQYFGPGTRLTVT.

This chain joins TRBV4-1 and TRBJ2-1, with TRBD1 identical over 10 bases. The CDR3 consists of 15 residues. CDR1 and CDR2 from the germline V gene are MGHRA and YSYEKL. Trimming took 0 bases from V and 9 from J; bases not matched to a gene: 5. CDR3 sequence: CASSQETGGSIEQFF. The CDR3 DNA sequence: TGCGCCAGCAGCCAAGAGACAGGGGGCTCAATTGAGCAGTTCTTC.

This sequence joins TRBV30 and TRBJ1-1; 10 positions agree with TRBD1. CDR3 length: 13 amino acids. Looked up from germline, CDR1 is GTSNPN and CDR2 is SVGIG (reference sequence). Unmatched junction bases numbered 5, after V lost 5 bases and J lost 5 bases. The CDR3 protein is CAWDRGRGTEAFF. The CDR3 region has the DNA TGTGCCTGGGACAGGGGGCGCGGGACTGAAGCTTTCTTT.